This TCR beta chain appears in the sequencing data of a study of CD8 T cells in ankylosing spondylitis. The study, taken as a whole, reports: Reportedly, significant enrichment of disease-linked clones occurred in matched ankylosing spondylitis synovial fluid.

This clonotype was detected only a few times. Its target is unknown. The authors made TCR beta libraries by quantitative 5'-RACE with molecular barcodes. TCRdb processed the 5' RACE reads anew with MiXCR; each CDR3 protein has one entry. The sample consists of about 250,000 distinct CDR3 sequences, roughly 25% of them appearing once. Germline V gives CDR1 SEHNR, CDR2 FQNEAQ (reference sequence). The CDR3 runs 12 residues. V was clipped by 4 bases and J by 5 bases; unmatched bases: 1. This clonotype was obtained from a male donor with ankylosing spondylitis or in good health (not recorded which). This chain connects TRBV7-9 to TRBJ2-5; 7 bases agree with TRBD2. The specimen sequenced was blood, either unsorted or a sorted T cell fraction (not recorded which). In DNA form, the CDR3 reads TGTGCCAGCAGCTGGGAGGGGGAGACCCAGTACTTC. This encodes CASSWEGETQYF.